The TCR beta chain described here comes from a study of radiation and T cells in renal cell carcinoma. Germline CDR1 reads SGHDN; CDR2 reads FVKESK. This CDR3 is built from 13 residues. After removal of 5 bases from V and 4 bases from J, the junction contained 4 bases not matched to a gene. Time point meaning: blood 2 weeks post-SBRT. Noted treatment: 15 Gy SBRT to primary tumor, nephrectomy 4 weeks later. This table comes from immunoSEQ multiplex PCR, and its TCRdb copy is limited to in-frame clones, with some not included. The sample consists of 100,000 to 150,000 clones, 88% of them appearing once.

The sequence was obtained from a woman in her seventies with renal cell carcinoma. The rearrangement joins TRBV14 to TRBJ2-5, with 7 positions matching TRBD1. The sequenced sample was blood, obtained from a patient whose treatment included radiotherapy and nephrectomy. CDR3 in DNA: TGTGCCAGCAGCGGGTCAGGGGGAGAGACCCAGTACTTC. Its translation: CASSGSGGETQYF.